This T cell receptor beta chain emerged from a study of Graves' ophthalmopathy and Graves' hyperthyroidism. Beta-chain TCR CDR3 regions were amplified from RNA transcripts. HTBI primers were employed in first-round RT-PCR, then a second-round multiplex PCR followed. TCRdb used MiXCR to reprocess the multiplex PCR reads, holding one entry per CDR3 protein. The sample includes 1 million to 1.3 million distinct CDR3 sequences, 35% to 45% seen only once; the top ten take more than 9.5%. The CDR3 runs 12 residues. Germline V CDR1 and CDR2: SGHVS, FNYEAQ. Trimming pared 2 bases from V and 11 bases from J, leaving 9 bases between.

The sequenced sample was peripheral blood or thyroid tissue (not recorded which). J is TRBJ2-2 and V is TRBV7-6; D not certain. This TCR derives from an adult man with Graves' hyperthyroidism. As DNA, the CDR3 is TGTGCCAGCAGCTTACGAATGGGCGAGCTGTTTTTT. Translated: CASSLRMGELFF.